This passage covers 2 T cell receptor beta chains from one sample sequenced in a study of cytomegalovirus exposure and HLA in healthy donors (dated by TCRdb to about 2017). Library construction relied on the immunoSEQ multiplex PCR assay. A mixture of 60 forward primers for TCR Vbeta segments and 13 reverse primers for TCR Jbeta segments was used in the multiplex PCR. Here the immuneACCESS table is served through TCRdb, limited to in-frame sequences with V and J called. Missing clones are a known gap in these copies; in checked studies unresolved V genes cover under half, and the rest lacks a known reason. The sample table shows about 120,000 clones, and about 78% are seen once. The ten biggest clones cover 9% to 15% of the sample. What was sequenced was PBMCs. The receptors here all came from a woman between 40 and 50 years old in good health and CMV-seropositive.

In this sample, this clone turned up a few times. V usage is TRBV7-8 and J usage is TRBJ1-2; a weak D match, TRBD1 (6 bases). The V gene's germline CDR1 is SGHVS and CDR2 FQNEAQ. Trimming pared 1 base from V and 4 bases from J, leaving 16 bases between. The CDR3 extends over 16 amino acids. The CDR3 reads CASSLGETGRGYGYTF. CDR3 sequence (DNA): TGTGCCAGCAGCTTAGGAGAAACAGGGAGGGGCTATGGCTACACCTTC.

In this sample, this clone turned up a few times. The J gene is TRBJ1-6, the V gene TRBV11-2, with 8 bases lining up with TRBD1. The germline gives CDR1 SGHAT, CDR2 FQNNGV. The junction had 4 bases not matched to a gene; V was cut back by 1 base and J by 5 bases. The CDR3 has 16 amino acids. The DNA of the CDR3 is TGTGCCAGCAGCTTAGGACAGGGGTTGAATAATTCACCCCTCCACTTT. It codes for CASSLGQGLNNSPLHF. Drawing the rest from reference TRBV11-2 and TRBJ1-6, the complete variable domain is EAGVAQSPRYKIIEKRQSVAFWCNPISGHATLYWYQQILGQGPKLLIQFQNNGVVDDSQLPKDRFSAERLKGVDSTLKIQPAKLEDSAVYLCASSLGQGLNNSPLHFGNGTRLTVT.